The 21 T cell receptor beta chains reported below all come from one sample, sequenced in a study of blood T cell repertoires in COVID-19 (TCRdb year 2020). Library construction relied on the immunoSEQ multiplex PCR assay. TCRdb limited this immuneACCESS table to in-frame rearrangements with V and J called. A share of clones is missing; checked studies link under half to unresolved V genes, and the rest is unexplained. Present in this sample are 140,000 to 150,000 clones, 80% to 90% of which were seen just once. 2.5% to 3% of the sample comes from the top ten. Sequencing input: peripheral blood. The receptors were sampled from a man between 60 and 70 years old with active or convalescent COVID-19.

The V and J genes are TRBV28 and TRBJ2-3, with TRBD2 as a possible D gene (7 bases). This CDR3 has 14 residues. Trimming shortened V by 7 bases and J by 6 bases, and 17 bases separated the two germline ends. Germline CDR1 MDHEN, CDR2 SYDVKM. The CDR3 nucleotides are TGTGCCAGCATGACTCGGACAGCGGGGGATACGCAGTATTTT. It is translated as CASMTRTAGDTQYF.

This rearrangement joins TRBV28 to TRBJ1-5; 10 bases are shared with TRBD1. The CDR3 spans 15 residues. The J segment lost 6 bases and the V segment lost 3 bases, leaving 5 bases of the junction unmatched. Germline CDR1 and CDR2: MDHEN and SYDVKM. The chain's CDR3 is CASSFGQGGFQPQHF. The CDR3 nucleotides are TGTGCCAGCAGTTTCGGACAGGGGGGTTTTCAGCCCCAGCATTTT.

This clone was picked up many times. This chain joins TRBV6-6 and TRBJ2-7; 8 positions agree with TRBD1. With 6 bases clipped from V and 1 base from J, the junction kept 8 bases outside the gene matches. CDR3 length equals 15 residues. Germline V gives CDR1 MNHNY, CDR2 SVGAGI (reference sequence). The chain's CDR3 is CASSLKRTGSYEQYF. In nucleotides, the CDR3 is TGTGCCAGCAGCCTAAAGAGGACAGGGTCCTACGAGCAGTACTTC.

This chain connects TRBV18 to TRBJ1-1; D is uncertain. Per germline, CDR1 KGHSH and CDR2 LQKENI. The CDR3 is 17 residues long. Trimming removed 6 bases at V and 0 bases at J, with 20 bases between. The CDR3 reads CASSLRREGFMNTEAFF. CDR3 in DNA: TGTGCCAGCTCGTTGAGGAGGGAGGGATTCATGAACACTGAAGCTTTCTTT.

The rearrangement joins TRBV28 to TRBJ1-2; 9 bases match TRBD1. Germline CDR1 is MDHEN and CDR2 is SYDVKM. The CDR3 spans 12 residues. V lost 6 bases, J lost 4 bases, and 0 bases stayed unmatched. CDR3 nucleotide sequence: TGTGCCAGCAGACAGGGGGCCTATGGCTACACCTTC. Translating it yields CASRQGAYGYTF.

The genes are TRBV3-1 (or the pseudogene TRBV3-2) and TRBJ1-6; D uncertain. The V end was cut by 4 bases, the J end by 9 bases, with 16 bases between. The CDR3 loop spans 15 amino acids. Germline V gene data show CDR1 as LGHDT and CDR2 as YNNKEL (reference sequence). In DNA, the CDR3 is TGTGCCAGCAGCCCCTCACGGGGTGGTGGTTCACCCCTCCACTTT. Its protein is CASSPSRGGGSPLHF.

This clone appeared once. The genes are TRBV24-1 and TRBJ2-3, with TRBD1 as a possible D gene (5 bases). Trimming took 3 bases from V and 2 from J, leaving 14 bases between them. The CDR3 is 16 residues long. The V gene's germline CDR1 is KGHDR and CDR2 SFDVKD. The CDR3 DNA follows: TGTGCCACCAGTGATCTGGAATTTGGGGCCACAGATACGCAGTATTTT. It is translated as CATSDLEFGATDTQYF.

The chain has TRBV18 and TRBJ2-7, with TRBD2 identical over 9 bases. The J segment lost 2 bases and the V segment lost 4 bases, leaving 12 bases of the junction unmatched. The CDR3 runs to 17 residues. Germline V CDR1 and CDR2: KGHSH, LQKENI. This CDR3 reads CASSRGLAGVIPYEQYF. CDR3 DNA: TGTGCCAGCTCACGGGGCTTAGCGGGAGTAATCCCCTACGAGCAGTACTTC.

The V gene is TRBV4-2, the J gene TRBJ2-3; 8 bases fit TRBD2. CDR3 size: 19 residues. CDR1 is LGHNA, CDR2 YNFKEQ, per germline. Germline trimming cut 1 base from V and 1 base from J; bases unmatched to any gene: 13. CDR3 in DNA: TGTGCCAGCAGCCAAGTCAACGGGAGGGGCCTCTACGGCACAGATACGCAGTATTTT. Its translation is CASSQVNGRGLYGTDTQYF.

V is TRBV9 and J is TRBJ1-4; possibly TRBD1 for D (5 bases). The germline V and J ends were trimmed by 2 bases and 4 bases, with 6 bases remaining between them. CDR3 length: 13 amino acids. CDR1 and CDR2 (germline): SGDLS, YYNGEE. CDR3 nucleotides: TGTGCCAGCAGCGTTAGGGGTAATGAAAAACTGTTTTTT. It yields the protein CASSVRGNEKLFF.

CDR3 in DNA: TGTGCCAGCAGCAAGGGGACAGGGCTCACAGATACGCAGTATTTT. Amino acids: CASSKGTGLTDTQYF. The V and J genes are TRBV7-9 and TRBJ2-3, with 9 nucleotides matching TRBD1. V shed 5 bases, J shed 2 bases, and the junction held 5 bases outside the gene matches. The V gene's germline CDR1 is SEHNR and CDR2 FQNEAQ (reference sequence). There are 15 residues in the CDR3.

V usage is TRBV9 and J usage is TRBJ1-1; D gene unclear. CDR1 is SGDLS and CDR2 is YYNGEE in the germline V gene. This CDR3 is built from 15 residues. Between the trimmed V and J ends, which lost 0 bases and 0 bases, there was a span of 9 bases. The CDR3 is CASSVGGAMNTEAFF. The CDR3 region has the DNA TGTGCCAGCAGCGTAGGTGGAGCCATGAACACTGAAGCTTTCTTT.

The V and J genes are TRBV4-1 and TRBJ2-5; perhaps TRBD2 as D (6 bases). The CDR3 totals 14 residues. V lost 4 bases and J 5 bases, leaving 14 bases between the germline ends. From germline, CDR1 is MGHRA and CDR2 YSYEKL. Written as DNA, the CDR3 is TGCGCCAGCAGCCGCGGACTATTCGAGGAGACCCAGTACTTC. Its protein product is CASSRGLFEETQYF.

This clone occurred once. This chain uses TRBV5-1 with TRBJ2-7, with 10 bases fitting TRBD2. Trimming at V came to 4 bases and at J to 6 bases, leaving 10 bases not matched to a gene. The CDR3 consists of 15 residues. Germline V gene data show CDR1 as SGHRS and CDR2 as YFSETQ. The CDR3 nucleotides are TGCGCCAGCAGCGTAGAGGGACTAGCGAGTGCCGAGCAGTACTTC. Protein: CASSVEGLASAEQYF. Supplemented by reference TRBV5-1 and TRBJ2-7, the full variable domain reads KAGVTQTPRYLIKTRGQQVTLSCSPISGHRSVSWYQQTPGQGLQFLFEYFSETQRNKGNFPGRFSGRQFSNSRSEMNVSTLELGDSALYLCASSVEGLASAEQYFGPGTRLTVT.

This chain connects TRBV28 to TRBJ1-6; D is unclear. This CDR3 is 13 amino acids long. Between the trimmed V and J ends, which lost 6 bases and 10 bases, there was a span of 13 bases. Germline V gene lookup returns CDR1 MDHEN and CDR2 SYDVKM. CDR3 nucleotide sequence: TGTGCCAGCAGCCCTGACTTCAGCTCACCCCTCCACTTT. Translated: CASSPDFSSPLHF.

This chain connects TRBV5-1 to TRBJ2-4; 7 bases are a match to TRBD2. The CDR3 is made up of 19 amino acids. Germline-derived CDR1 and CDR2 are SGHRS and YFSETQ. V dropped 4 bases and J dropped 0; count of bases not matched to a gene: 16. The CDR3 DNA sequence: TGCGCCAGCAGCCTCCTGGCGAGCGGGGCCCCTCTAGCCAAAAACATTCAGTACTTC. Translating it yields CASSLLASGAPLAKNIQYF.

The chain combines TRBV10-1 with TRBJ2-1; 10 bases are a match to TRBD2. Germline values: CDR1 WNHNN, CDR2 SYGVQD (reference sequence). The CDR3 length is 16 residues. V lost 0 bases to trimming and J lost 8 bases; unmatched junction nucleotides: 7. Here the CDR3 reads CASSESRLAGAHEQFF. The CDR3 DNA reads TGCGCCAGCAGTGAGTCCCGGCTAGCGGGAGCCCATGAGCAGTTCTTC.

This chain links TRBV18 with TRBJ2-3; TRBD2 matches at 10 bases. The junction had 7 bases not matched to a gene; V was cut back by 3 bases and J by 4 bases. Germline V gene sequence: CDR1 KGHSH, CDR2 LQKENI. The CDR3 runs 16 residues. In nucleotides, the CDR3 is TGTGCCAGCTCACCCCCAGGCACTAGCGGGGCAGATACGCAGTATTTT. Translation: CASSPPGTSGADTQYF.

The chain combines TRBV10-3 with TRBJ1-1; 9 bases are shared with TRBD1. After removal of 7 bases from V and 6 bases from J, the junction contained 9 bases not matched to a gene. Looked up from germline, CDR1 is ENHRY and CDR2 is SYGVKD. The CDR3 covers 14 residues. CDR3 loop: CAIKPGQGLAEAFF. The CDR3 DNA reads TGTGCCATCAAACCGGGACAGGGTCTCGCTGAAGCTTTCTTT.

V gene TRBV19 combines with J gene TRBJ2-1; 9 bases map to TRBD2. The germline V gene encodes CDR1 LNHDA and CDR2 SQIVND (reference sequence). CDR3 size: 14 residues. The V segment lost 4 bases and the J segment 15 bases; nucleotides outside the gene matches: 13. The CDR3 DNA follows: TGTGCCAGTAGTAAGGCTGGGGCGGGAGGGAGTTGGTTCTTC. Translated: CASSKAGAGGSWFF.

The chain joins TRBV30 to TRBJ2-7; D perhaps matches TRBD2 (6 bases). This CDR3 contains 18 residues. The V end was cut by 2 bases, the J end by 3 bases, with 26 bases between. Germline lookup yields CDR1 GTSNPN and CDR2 SVGIG (reference sequence). This CDR3 reads CAWSIKERRDLFFYEQYF. CDR3 sequence (DNA): TGTGCCTGGAGTATTAAGGAAAGGAGGGACCTTTTCTTCTACGAGCAGTACTTC.